These 32 T cell receptor beta chains share one sample of origin, sequenced in a study of blood T cell repertoires in COVID-19. Assay: immunoSEQ multiplex PCR; the TCRdb copy retains only in-frame clones and omits some. The sample records fewer than 250,000 clones, 83% being singletons. The sample consisted of peripheral blood. The receptors stem from a human donor in a cohort sampled during active COVID-19.

The chain joins TRBV2 to TRBJ1-2; 9 bases line up with TRBD1. V shed 5 bases, J shed 4 bases, and the junction held 5 bases outside the gene matches. This CDR3 is 14 amino acids long. Germline V lookup: CDR1 SNHLY, CDR2 FYNNEI. In DNA form, the CDR3 reads TGTGCCAGCAGTCGGACAGGGGAAGGCTATGGCTACACCTTC. Its protein is CASSRTGEGYGYTF.

The J gene is TRBJ2-7, the V gene TRBV28, with D perhaps TRBD2 (5 bases). Trimming stripped 3 bases from V and 0 bases from J, with 12 bases between. CDR1 and CDR2 (germline): MDHEN, SYDVKM. This CDR3 region has 15 residues. The CDR3 nucleotides read TGTGCCAGCAGTTTTCCCTCGGACTTCTCCTACGAGCAGTACTTC. Its protein product is CASSFPSDFSYEQYF.

V gene TRBV5-6 combines with J gene TRBJ2-2; 9 nucleotides match TRBD1. The V gene end was trimmed by 3 bases and the J gene end by 7 bases; junction bases not matched to a gene: 10. Germline V gene data show CDR1 as SGHDT and CDR2 as YYEEEE. The CDR3 totals 16 residues. CDR3 bases: TGTGCCAGCAGCTCCGACACAGGGGGCAAAGACGGGGAGCTGTTTTTT. Protein sequence: CASSSDTGGKDGELFF. The variable domain in full, with the rest retrieved from reference TRBV5-6 and TRBJ2-2, is DAGVTQSPTHLIKTRGQQVTLRCSPKSGHDTVSWYQQALGQGPQFIFQYYEEEERQRGNFPDRFSGHQFPNYSSELNVNALLLGDSALYLCASSSDTGGKDGELFFGEGSRLTVL.

The chain carries TRBV4-1 and TRBJ2-1, with TRBD2 matching 8 bases. V gave up 2 bases and J gave up 7 bases; unmatched junction bases: 10. This CDR3 spans 16 amino acids. Looked up from germline, CDR1 is MGHRA and CDR2 is YSYEKL. CDR3 DNA: TGCGCCAGCAGCCAACCCGGGACTAGGAATCGGAATGAGCAGTTCTTC. Protein product: CASSQPGTRNRNEQFF.

This clone showed up just once. The chain is built from TRBV20-1 and TRBJ2-7; D not resolved. The CDR3 sequence is 11 residues long. Trimming removed 6 bases from V and 3 bases from J, with 9 bases in between. The germline V gene has CDR1 DFQATT and CDR2 SNEGSKA (reference sequence). The CDR3 spells CSAPDNYEQYF. The CDR3 nucleotides are TGCAGTGCACCAGACAACTACGAGCAGTACTTC.

The V call is TRBV3-1 (or the pseudogene TRBV3-2), the J call TRBJ2-7; 11 nucleotides agree with TRBD2. Trimming removed 0 bases from V and 3 bases from J; junction bases left unmatched: 10. The CDR3 covers 18 residues. The germline V gene has CDR1 LGHDT and CDR2 YNNKEL (reference sequence). The CDR3, as DNA: TGTGCCAGCAGCCAAGATCCCGGGACTAGCGGACCCAGCTACGAGCAGTACTTC. Amino acids: CASSQDPGTSGPSYEQYF.

The chain links TRBV5-1 to TRBJ2-3; 8 bases are a match to TRBD1. Losses at the gene ends were 7 bases for V and 0 bases for J; bases not matched to a gene: 4. Germline V gives CDR1 SGHRS, CDR2 YFSETQ. This CDR3 has 14 amino acids. The CDR3: CASAGGPSTDTQYF. DNA of the CDR3: TGCGCCAGCGCAGGGGGCCCTAGCACAGATACGCAGTATTTT. Together with reference TRBV5-1 and TRBJ2-3, the CDR3 gives the full variable domain: KAGVTQTPRYLIKTRGQQVTLSCSPISGHRSVSWYQQTPGQGLQFLFEYFSETQRNKGNFPGRFSGRQFSNSRSEMNVSTLELGDSALYLCASAGGPSTDTQYFGPGTRLTVL.

The gene calls are TRBV6-5 and TRBJ1-2, with 7 bases fitting TRBD1. Germline loops: CDR1 MNHEY, CDR2 SVGAGI. This CDR3 comprises 14 residues. V gave up 3 bases and J gave up 3 bases; unmatched junction bases: 4. The CDR3 spells CASSYEGADYGYTF. CDR3 in DNA: TGTGCCAGCAGTTATGAGGGGGCCGACTATGGCTACACCTTC.

The chain links TRBV28 to TRBJ2-7, with 11 bases identical to TRBD2. The CDR3 loop spans 14 amino acids. Germline V gene sequence: CDR1 MDHEN, CDR2 SYDVKM. Trimming cost V 6 bases and J 4 bases; bases outside gene matches: 5. The CDR3 here is CASRLAGGNYEQYF. The CDR3 nucleotides are TGTGCCAGCAGGCTAGCGGGAGGAAATTACGAGCAGTACTTC.

The chain employs TRBV21-1 and TRBJ1-5; no DNA check was done on the table's D call, TRBD1. TRBV21-1 is an annotated pseudogene. The CDR3 is 17 amino acids. Written as DNA, the CDR3 is TGTGCCAGCAGCGACCGGGGGAATCGACAGGGAAGTCAGCCCCAGCATTTT. It yields the protein CASSDRGNRQGSQPQHF.

The chain carries TRBV30 and TRBJ1-4; unclear D gene. The CDR3 runs to 13 residues. The germline gives CDR1 GTSNPN, CDR2 SVGIG (reference sequence). The V and J ends lost 2 bases and 3 bases respectively, with 7 bases between them. The CDR3 nucleotides are TGTGCCTGGAGTTGGCAGTCTAATGAAAAACTGTTTTTT. This sequence encodes CAWSWQSNEKLFF.

This rearrangement joins TRBV19 to TRBJ2-3, with 7 bases matching TRBD1. The CDR3 spans 15 residues. The V gene end was trimmed by 6 bases and the J gene end by 2 bases; junction bases not matched to a gene: 8. Germline values: CDR1 LNHDA, CDR2 SQIVND (reference sequence). The CDR3 bases are TGTGCCAGTAGGGACGGACAGGAGCTCACAGATACGCAGTATTTT. As protein: CASRDGQELTDTQYF. The full variable domain, its missing parts supplied by reference TRBV19 and TRBJ2-3, is DGGITQSPKYLFRKEGQNVTLSCEQNLNHDAMYWYRQDPGQGLRLIYYSQIVNDFQKGDIAEGYSVSREKKESFPLTVTSAQKNPTAFYLCASRDGQELTDTQYFGPGTRLTVL.

The V call is TRBV14, the J call TRBJ1-2; 8 bases map to TRBD1. V dropped 1 base and J dropped 4; count of bases not matched to a gene: 8. Germline V gene data show CDR1 as SGHDN and CDR2 as FVKESK. This CDR3 is built from 16 residues. DNA of the CDR3: TGTGCCAGCAGCCAAGTGGCAGGGGGCGCCGTCTATGGCTACACCTTC. Protein product: CASSQVAGGAVYGYTF. Supplemented by reference TRBV14 and TRBJ1-2, the full variable domain reads EAGVTQFPSHSVIEKGQTVTLRCDPISGHDNLYWYRRVMGKEIKFLLHFVKESKQDESGMPNNRFLAERTGGTYSTLKVQPAELEDSGVYFCASSQVAGGAVYGYTFGSGTRLTVV.

The chain combines TRBV28 with TRBJ2-5; D unclear. Germline CDR1 reads MDHEN; CDR2 reads SYDVKM. The V end was cut by 7 bases, the J end by 5 bases, with 17 bases between. The CDR3 has 14 amino acids. The CDR3 sequence is CASIKAPARETQYF. In DNA form, the CDR3 reads TGTGCCAGCATCAAGGCGCCTGCGAGGGAGACCCAGTACTTC.

V and J are TRBV3-1 (or the pseudogene TRBV3-2) and TRBJ2-1, with D perhaps TRBD2 (6 bases). The germline CDR1 and CDR2 sequences are LGHDT and YNNKEL (reference sequence). This CDR3 region has 16 residues. Between the trimmed V and J ends, which lost 0 bases and 5 bases, there was a span of 14 bases. The CDR3 DNA reads TGTGCCAGCAGCCAAGAGGGGCGGGGTAACAACAATGAGCAGTTCTTC. This codes for CASSQEGRGNNNEQFF.

This clone was seen just once. This chain uses TRBV10-3 with TRBJ2-5; 12 positions match TRBD1. CDR3 length: 17 amino acids. Trimming removed 7 bases from V and 4 bases from J; junction bases left unmatched: 13. Germline V gene lookup returns CDR1 ENHRY and CDR2 SYGVKD. Written as DNA, the CDR3 is TGTGCCATCAAGGGACAGGGGGCGGGAACTTCTCGAGAGACCCAGTACTTC. Translation: CAIKGQGAGTSRETQYF.

The chain couples TRBV19 to TRBJ2-2; 9 positions match TRBD1. CDR3 length: 15 residues. Germline trimming cut 3 bases from V and 5 bases from J; bases unmatched to any gene: 4. Germline V CDR1 and CDR2: LNHDA, SQIVND (reference sequence). CDR3 bases: TGTGCCAGTAGTATCACGGGGACAGGGACCGGGGAGCTGTTTTTT. It encodes CASSITGTGTGELFF.

The chain employs TRBV3-1 (or the pseudogene TRBV3-2) and TRBJ2-1; a possible D gene is TRBD2 (5 bases). Trimming left V 0 bases short and J 6 bases short, with 9 bases between. Germline V gene lookup returns CDR1 LGHDT and CDR2 YNNKEL (reference sequence). This CDR3 is 14 amino acids long. The CDR3 bases are TGTGCCAGCAGCCAAGAAGGAGGAGTCAATGAGCAGTTCTTC. This codes for CASSQEGGVNEQFF.

This clone was seen more than once but under ten times. The rearrangement links TRBV9 to TRBJ2-1, with 10 bases identical to TRBD2. The CDR3 spans 15 residues. The germline gives CDR1 SGDLS, CDR2 YYNGEE. The junction had 1 base not matched to a gene; V was cut back by 0 bases and J by 4 bases. CDR3 region: CASSVGTSGYNEQFF. CDR3 bases: TGTGCCAGCAGCGTAGGGACTAGCGGATACAATGAGCAGTTCTTC.

This clone was recorded a few times. The chain uses TRBV18 and TRBJ2-3, with D possibly matching TRBD1 (6 bases). This CDR3 spans 15 amino acids. CDR1 and CDR2 (germline): KGHSH, LQKENI. Trimming removed 3 bases at V and 2 bases at J, with 12 bases between. The CDR3 protein is CASSPPWDNTDTQYF. The CDR3 DNA follows: TGTGCCAGCTCACCCCCGTGGGACAACACAGATACGCAGTATTTT.

The chain carries TRBV19 and TRBJ2-2; the D is unclear. CDR1 is LNHDA and CDR2 is SQIVND in the germline V gene (reference sequence). This CDR3 is built from 13 residues. Trimming left V 4 bases short and J 4 bases short, with 7 bases between. This chain's CDR3 is CASSTLITGELFF. In DNA, the CDR3 is TGTGCCAGTAGTACGCTAATCACCGGGGAGCTGTTTTTT.

The chain carries TRBV27 and TRBJ1-3, with D possibly matching TRBD1 (5 bases). Trimming stripped 8 bases from V and 0 bases from J, with 17 bases between. CDR3 length equals 16 residues. Germline-derived CDR1 and CDR2 are MNHEY and SMNVEV (reference sequence). The CDR3 DNA is TGTGCCAGCGGACCCCTAGGAGGGACCTCTGGAAACACCATATATTTT. Its protein is CASGPLGGTSGNTIYF.

The chain carries TRBV19 and TRBJ1-5, with 7 bases aligning to TRBD1. Germline values: CDR1 LNHDA, CDR2 SQIVND (reference sequence). The V segment lost 5 bases and the J segment 6 bases; nucleotides outside the gene matches: 4. The CDR3 has 13 amino acids. In nucleotides, the CDR3 is TGTGCCAGTAGTCGACAGGGAGGTCAGCCCCAGCATTTT. Its translation: CASSRQGGQPQHF.

The rearrangement joins TRBV7-9 to TRBJ1-1; D gene unclear. Per germline, CDR1 SEHNR and CDR2 FQNEAQ (reference sequence). V was trimmed by 8 bases and J by 1 base, leaving 11 bases between them. The CDR3 loop spans 13 amino acids. CDR3 nucleotide sequence: TGTGCCAGCTACCGGGAGGGGAACACTGAAGCTTTCTTT. It codes for CASYREGNTEAFF.

The chain carries TRBV13 and TRBJ1-2; 11 positions match TRBD1. Trimming at V came to 5 bases and at J to 5 bases, leaving 7 bases not matched to a gene. The germline gives CDR1 PRHDT, CDR2 FYEKMQ (reference sequence). The CDR3 covers 15 residues. CDR3 in amino acids: CASSARDRGEYGYTF. The CDR3 bases are TGTGCCAGCAGCGCACGGGACAGGGGGGAGTATGGCTACACCTTC.

The V gene is TRBV7-9, the J gene TRBJ1-2, with D unclear. V shed 3 bases and J shed 2 bases, with 10 bases lying between them. The CDR3 is 14 residues long. Germline V gene data show CDR1 as SEHNR and CDR2 as FQNEAQ (reference sequence). The CDR3 nucleotides read TGTGCCAGCAGCTTCCGCGGGCAGAACTATGGCTACACCTTC. Encoded protein: CASSFRGQNYGYTF. Variable domain in full (rest from reference TRBV7-9 and TRBJ1-2): DTGVSQNPRHKITKRGQNVTFRCDPISEHNRLYWYRQTLGQGPEFLTYFQNEAQLEKSRLLSDRFSAERPKGSFSTLEIQRTEQGDSAMYLCASSFRGQNYGYTFGSGTRLTVV.

J is TRBJ1-5 and V is TRBV6-5, with D unresolved. Trimming cost V 8 bases and J 9 bases, with 17 bases left between them. This CDR3 has 13 residues. Germline CDR1 MNHEY, CDR2 SVGAGI. CDR3 sequence: CASDISLMGPQHF. In DNA form, the CDR3 reads TGTGCCAGCGACATTTCCCTCATGGGGCCCCAGCATTTT.

This clone has only one observation. This sequence joins TRBV5-1 and TRBJ2-1; 9 bases are shared with TRBD1. Germline V gene data show CDR1 as SGHRS and CDR2 as YFSETQ. The V and J ends lost 4 bases and 4 bases, in that order; junction bases with no gene match: 6. This CDR3 is built from 15 residues. This CDR3 is CASSRSGQGYNEQFF. The CDR3 bases are TGCGCCAGCAGCCGCTCGGGACAGGGTTACAATGAGCAGTTCTTC.

The J gene is TRBJ1-2, the V gene TRBV29-1; TRBD1 matches 9 bases. Germline V gives CDR1 SQVTM, CDR2 ANQGSEA. J lost 6 bases, V lost 4 bases, and 3 bases had no gene match. This CDR3 has 12 amino acids. CDR3 DNA sequence: TGCAGCGTTGGGGACAGGGTAGATGGCTACACCTTC. It translates to CSVGDRVDGYTF.

This clone was seen just once. This chain uses TRBV5-1 with TRBJ2-5; 11 nucleotides align to TRBD2. The V segment lost 4 bases and the J segment 1 base; nucleotides outside the gene matches: 6. The CDR3 loop spans 16 amino acids. The V gene's germline CDR1 is SGHRS and CDR2 YFSETQ. CDR3 nucleotide sequence: TGCGCCAGCAGCCCGGGCGGGACTAGCGGCCAAGAGACCCAGTACTTC. Translating it yields CASSPGGTSGQETQYF. Looking up the rest from reference TRBV5-1 and TRBJ2-5 gives the full variable domain: KAGVTQTPRYLIKTRGQQVTLSCSPISGHRSVSWYQQTPGQGLQFLFEYFSETQRNKGNFPGRFSGRQFSNSRSEMNVSTLELGDSALYLCASSPGGTSGQETQYFGPGTRLLVL.

The chain couples TRBV6-6 to TRBJ2-7, with 9 bases identical to TRBD1. Trimming cost V 6 bases and J 3 bases; bases outside gene matches: 9. CDR1 is MNHNY and CDR2 is SVGAGI in the germline V gene (reference sequence). The CDR3 extends over 15 amino acids. CDR3 DNA: TGTGCCAGCAGAGCAGACAGGGGGATTTTCTACGAGCAGTACTTC. Its translation is CASRADRGIFYEQYF.

V is TRBV27 and J is TRBJ1-6; 9 nucleotides match TRBD1. CDR3 size: 18 residues. Trimming at V came to 3 bases and at J to 2 bases, leaving 8 bases not matched to a gene. Looked up from germline, CDR1 is MNHEY and CDR2 is SMNVEV (reference sequence). CDR3 nucleotide sequence: TGTGCCAGCAGTTTTTCTCGGACAGGGGATACCTATAATTCACCCCTCCACTTT. Protein sequence: CASSFSRTGDTYNSPLHF.